This passage covers 14 T cell receptor beta chains from one sample sequenced in a study of blood T cell repertoires in COVID-19. Clones were read by immunoSEQ multiplex PCR, and TCRdb kept only the in-frame ones, dropping some. The sample yields just under 70,000 clones, about nine tenths seen once. Sequenced input: peripheral blood. These receptors all come from a man in his thirties or forties with acute or convalescent COVID-19.

This clone was counted a few times. The chain has TRBV28 and TRBJ2-7; TRBD2 might be the D (6 bases). This CDR3 region has 15 residues. Germline V gene lookup returns CDR1 MDHEN and CDR2 SYDVKM. The V end lost 5 bases, the J end lost 3 bases, and 17 bases lay between the germline ends. The CDR3 loop is CASSPRPGLYYEQYF. The CDR3 coding sequence is TGTGCCAGCAGTCCCCGACCGGGACTTTACTACGAGCAGTACTTC.

The genes are TRBV9 and TRBJ2-1; D is unresolved. Trimming removed 2 bases from V and 8 bases from J, with 23 bases in between. Germline CDR1 is SGDLS and CDR2 is YYNGEE. The CDR3 runs to 17 residues. CDR3 coding DNA: TGTGCCAGCAGCGTCCCCTCCAGCGTAGCCCGACCAGATGAGCAGTTCTTC. Protein sequence: CASSVPSSVARPDEQFF.

This sequence joins TRBV28 and TRBJ2-7; TRBD2 aligns across 7 bases. CDR1 is MDHEN and CDR2 is SYDVKM in the germline V gene. The CDR3 runs 14 residues. Trimming at V came to 8 bases and at J to 7 bases, leaving 14 bases not matched to a gene. The CDR3 nucleotides are TGTGCCAGCCTTGGGGGGGGAGGGTTGAAAGAGCAGTACTTC. Protein product: CASLGGGGLKEQYF.

This chain connects TRBV27 to TRBJ2-1; 7 positions match TRBD2. Losses at the gene ends were 1 base for V and 4 bases for J; bases not matched to a gene: 7. CDR1 is MNHEY and CDR2 is SMNVEV in the germline V gene (reference sequence). This CDR3 is 16 amino acids long. CDR3 protein: CASSLYAGAPYNEQFF. The CDR3 region has the DNA TGTGCCAGCAGTTTATACGCGGGAGCCCCTTACAATGAGCAGTTCTTC.

This chain joins TRBV5-1 and TRBJ1-2; weak D call: TRBD1 (5 bases). The ends were cut back, 4 bases at V and 3 bases at J, with 10 bases in the middle. CDR1 and CDR2 (germline): SGHRS, YFSETQ. This CDR3 has 13 amino acids. For the CDR3, the DNA is TGCGCCAGCAGCCTTGACAGCTACTATGGCTACACCTTC. Encoded protein: CASSLDSYYGYTF.

This chain uses TRBV9 with TRBJ1-2, with a possible D match to TRBD1 (6 bases). This CDR3 is built from 13 residues. The germline CDR1 and CDR2 sequences are SGDLS and YYNGEE. The V and J ends lost 7 bases and 3 bases respectively, with 13 bases between them. In DNA form, the CDR3 reads TGTGCCAGCGGCGGGGGGGGCTACTATGGCTACACCTTC. This translates into CASGGGGYYGYTF.

The CDR3, as DNA: TGTGCCAGCAGCTCGGACCTATCAGGGCTCCCCTACGAGCAGTACTTC. Amino acid sequence: CASSSDLSGLPYEQYF. This chain connects TRBV5-4 to TRBJ2-7, with a tentative D call TRBD1 (5 bases). Trimming shortened V by 3 bases and J by 2 bases, and 18 bases separated the two germline ends. The length of the CDR3 is 16 residues. Per the germline V gene, CDR1 is SGHNT and CDR2 is YYREEE (reference sequence).

This rearrangement joins TRBV28 to TRBJ1-3, with a possible D match to TRBD1 (5 bases). Trimming stripped 3 bases from V and 0 bases from J, with 6 bases between. This CDR3 is 14 amino acids long. The germline CDR1 and CDR2 sequences are MDHEN and SYDVKM. CDR3 sequence reads: CASSFGASGNTIYF. The DNA for the CDR3 is TGTGCCAGCAGTTTTGGGGCCTCTGGAAACACCATATATTTT.

V is TRBV30 and J is TRBJ2-3; D remains unclear. V was trimmed by 2 bases and J by 3 bases, leaving 9 bases between them. The length of the CDR3 is 13 residues. Germline V CDR1 and CDR2: GTSNPN, SVGIG (reference sequence). The CDR3 DNA reads as TGTGCCTGGAGTTACCACTCTACAGATACGCAGTATTTT. Its translation: CAWSYHSTDTQYF. Looking up the rest from reference TRBV30 and TRBJ2-3 gives the full variable domain: SQTIHQWPATLVQPVGSPLSLECTVEGTSNPNLYWYRQAAGRGLQLLFYSVGIGQISSEVPQNLSASRPQDRQFILSSKKLLLSDSGFYLCAWSYHSTDTQYFGPGTRLTVL.

This clone was picked up a small number of times. The CDR3 sequence: CASSPLESSYNEQFF. Written as DNA, the CDR3 is TGTGCCAGCTCACCTCTCGAGAGCTCCTACAATGAGCAGTTCTTC. The V call is TRBV18, the J call TRBJ2-1; D gene uncertain. Germline assignment: CDR1 KGHSH and CDR2 LQKENI. Trimming took off 3 bases at V and 0 bases at J, with 9 bases between the two ends. The CDR3 has 15 amino acids.

V usage is TRBV5-1 and J usage is TRBJ2-2; 8 bases align to TRBD1. J was trimmed by 5 bases and V by 6 bases; bases with no gene match: 9. The CDR3 is made up of 15 amino acids. Germline loops: CDR1 SGHRS, CDR2 YFSETQ. CDR3 loop: CASNSAQGATGELFF. DNA of the CDR3: TGCGCCAGCAATTCGGCTCAGGGGGCGACCGGGGAGCTGTTTTTT. Based on the CDR3 plus reference TRBV5-1 and TRBJ2-2, the full variable domain is KAGVTQTPRYLIKTRGQQVTLSCSPISGHRSVSWYQQTPGQGLQFLFEYFSETQRNKGNFPGRFSGRQFSNSRSEMNVSTLELGDSALYLCASNSAQGATGELFFGEGSRLTVL.

CDR3 region: CASSGPGRSYNEQFF. CDR3 bases: TGTGCCAGCAGTGGACCAGGGCGCTCCTACAATGAGCAGTTCTTC. The chain employs TRBV6-2 or TRBV6-3 and TRBJ2-1; maybe TRBD1 (5 bases). Germline CDR1 reads MNHEY; CDR2 reads SVGEGT. V was shortened by 5 bases and J by 0 bases, with 11 bases between the two germline ends. There are 15 residues in the CDR3.

This chain links TRBV4-1 with TRBJ2-3, with TRBD2 identical over 9 bases. Germline V gene data show CDR1 as MGHRA and CDR2 as YSYEKL. J gave up 1 base and V 1 base, and 3 bases lay outside the gene matches. This CDR3 has 16 residues. As DNA, the CDR3 is TGCGCCAGCAGCCAAGGCCTAGCGGGACGCACAGATACGCAGTATTTT. Translation: CASSQGLAGRTDTQYF.

This rearrangement joins TRBV9 to TRBJ2-1, with D unresolved. Germline assignment: CDR1 SGDLS and CDR2 YYNGEE. This CDR3 region has 16 residues. V was cut by 4 bases and J by 5 bases, with 19 bases left in between. Here the CDR3 DNA reads TGTGCCAGCAGCCCCACCTCTATGGTCCCTCACAATGAGCAGTTCTTC. Translating gives CASSPTSMVPHNEQFF.